The 27 T cell receptor beta chains reported below all come from one sample, sequenced in a study of blood T cells in healthy people across ages (dated by TCRdb to 2014 to 2015). Libraries were prepared through 5' RACE. TCRdb records Illumina HiSeq 2500 as the sequencer. A second PCR of about 7 to 12 cycles was run with a J-beta primer mix and a sample-barcoded 5' primer. Using fastp trimming at Q25 and MiXCR clonotype assembly, TCRdb reanalyzed the public sequencing data and kept in-frame beta chains. Rows matching on CDR3 protein sequence are summarized as one entry with the most common DNA and genes. Recorded for this sample are 650,000 to 700,000 distinct CDR3 sequences; 52% of them occurred a single time. Of the sample, around an eighth is held by the ten largest clones. The sample was blood. These receptor sequences come from a woman older than 75 in good health.

The rearrangement links TRBV29-1 to TRBJ1-5, with D hard to call. CDR3 length: 13 amino acids. Trimming removed 6 bases from V and 6 bases from J, with 15 bases in between. Germline CDR1 SQVTM, CDR2 ANQGSEA. The CDR3 loop is CSVRNLAGQPQHF. CDR3 coding DNA: TGCAGCGTCAGGAACCTCGCTGGTCAGCCCCAGCATTTT.

This clonotype was counted many times. This rearrangement joins TRBV12-3 or TRBV12-4 to TRBJ2-1, with D tentatively TRBD2 (6 bases). The CDR3 has 13 residues. The germline V and J ends were trimmed by 7 bases and 1 base, with 8 bases remaining between them. This CDR3 is CASKSGSYNEQFF. CDR3 DNA sequence: TGTGCCAGCAAGAGCGGGTCCTACAATGAGCAGTTCTTC.

Comments on this clonotype: A much larger clonotype is one base distant, so this may be a read error. The chain uses TRBV7-9 and TRBJ2-5; 11 bases align to TRBD2. The CDR3 is made up of 15 amino acids. Germline lookup yields CDR1 SEHNR and CDR2 FQNEAQ (reference sequence). The CDR3 loop is CVSSLGTSGPVAQYF. The CDR3 coding sequence is TGTGTCAGCAGCTTAGGGACTAGCGGCCCGGTGGCCCAGTACTTC.

The rearrangement joins TRBV7-2 to TRBJ2-7, with D unclear. The germline V and J ends were trimmed by 4 bases and 1 base, with 17 bases remaining between them. The germline gives CDR1 SGHTA, CDR2 FQGNSA. The CDR3 runs to 16 residues. CDR3 residues: CASSSRLSERSYEQYF. The DNA of the CDR3 is TGTGCCAGCAGCTCCCGACTGTCCGAAAGGTCCTACGAGCAGTACTTC.

This clonotype was counted many times. The chain has TRBV29-1 and TRBJ1-1; weak D call: TRBD1 (6 bases). V gave up 5 bases and J gave up 2 bases, with 9 bases separating them. Germline assignment: CDR1 SQVTM and CDR2 ANQGSEA. The length of the CDR3 is 12 residues. CDR3 region: CSVSRGNTEAFF. The DNA for the CDR3 is TGCAGCGTTTCCAGGGGCAACACTGAAGCTTTCTTT.

This chain links TRBV3-1 with TRBJ2-7, with 10 bases lining up with TRBD2. V was clipped by 5 bases and J by 1 base; unmatched bases: 5. CDR1 is LGHDT and CDR2 is YNNKEL in the germline V gene (reference sequence). CDR3 size: 15 residues. The DNA of the CDR3 is TGTGCCAGCAGCGTTACTAGCGGGGAATCCTACGAGCAGTACTTC. Protein sequence: CASSVTSGESYEQYF.

This clonotype was picked up a small number of times. A much bigger clone sits one base away, suggesting this may be a read error. The chain combines TRBV29-1 with TRBJ2-1; D gene uncertain. V was clipped by 4 bases and J by 5 bases, with 9 bases between them. This CDR3 comprises 12 residues. Germline V CDR1 and CDR2: SQVTM, ANQGSEA. In nucleotides, the CDR3 is TGCAGCGTTGGCGATCAGCACAATGAGCAGTTCTTC. This translates into CSVGDQHNEQFF.

The chain recombines TRBV3-1 with TRBJ2-7; the D is unclear. CDR3 length: 15 residues. Germline values: CDR1 LGHDT, CDR2 YNNKEL (reference sequence). The V and J ends lost 0 bases and 0 bases respectively, with 9 bases between them. The CDR3 nucleotides read TGTGCCAGCAGCCAAGAATACACTAACTCCTACGAGCAGTACTTC. Translation: CASSQEYTNSYEQYF.

This clonotype was counted a few times. The gene calls are TRBV12-3 or TRBV12-4 and TRBJ1-5; D gene ambiguous. The CDR3 length is 13 residues. V was clipped by 5 bases and J by 4 bases, with 9 bases between them. The CDR3 region is CASSTETNQPQHF. CDR3 nucleotides: TGTGCCAGCAGTACCGAGACAAATCAGCCCCAGCATTTT.

The genes are TRBV20-1 and TRBJ2-7, with D unclear. The V gene lost 2 bases and the J gene lost 2 bases, with 13 bases spanning the gap. This CDR3 region has 14 residues. Germline CDR1 reads DFQATT; CDR2 reads SNEGSKA (reference sequence). CDR3 in amino acids: CSARYFGQAYEQYF. The CDR3 DNA follows: TGCAGTGCTAGATACTTCGGGCAGGCCTACGAGCAGTACTTC.

J is TRBJ2-3 and V is TRBV3-1; 8 positions match TRBD1. The CDR3 length is 16 residues. CDR1 is LGHDT and CDR2 is YNNKEL in the germline V gene (reference sequence). V was clipped by 4 bases and J by 3 bases; unmatched bases: 9. Here the CDR3 DNA reads TGTGCCAGCAGCCGGGGCCCAGGACAGGGTACAGATACGCAGTATTTT. It encodes CASSRGPGQGTDTQYF.

As to this clonotype: A junction end diverges from the germline sequence, so it may reflect a read error. The V and J genes are TRBV28 and TRBJ2-5; D may correspond to TRBD1 or TRBD2 (5 bases each). Germline CDR1 reads MDHEN; CDR2 reads SYDVKM. This CDR3 contains 12 residues. CDR3 in DNA: TGTGCCGGCAGTTTGAGGGGAGAGACCCAGTACTTC. As protein: CAGSLRGETQYF.

CDR3 nucleotide sequence: TGTGCCAGCAGTTACTCGGGAGACAATGGCTACACCTTC. It is translated as CASSYSGDNGYTF. This chain links TRBV6-6 with TRBJ1-2; D remains ambiguous. Looked up from germline, CDR1 is MNHNY and CDR2 is SVGAGI (reference sequence). Trimming pared 0 bases from V and 6 bases from J, leaving 8 bases between. The CDR3 loop spans 13 amino acids.

This clonotype came up many times. This chain connects TRBV9 to TRBJ2-5; 8 bases align to TRBD1. This CDR3 is 15 amino acids long. Germline V gene lookup returns CDR1 SGDLS and CDR2 YYNGEE. The V and J ends lost 4 bases and 2 bases, in that order; junction bases with no gene match: 7. Here the CDR3 DNA reads TGTGCCAGCAGCTCTGGGACAGGACAACAAGAGACCCAGTACTTC. It is translated as CASSSGTGQQETQYF.

With respect to this clonotype: The junction and the germline gene differ at one end; a read error may be behind it. The genes are TRBV27 and TRBJ1-5; unclear D gene. This CDR3 has 15 residues. Germline-derived CDR1 and CDR2 are MNHEY and SMNVEV (reference sequence). CDR3 in amino acids: CAGSLQGYSNQPQHF. For the CDR3, the DNA is TGTGCCGGCAGTTTACAAGGGTATAGCAATCAGCCCCAGCATTTT.

As regards this clonotype: One base away lies a much larger clone, so this may be a sequencing read error. The chain couples TRBV5-1 to TRBJ2-5, with D unresolved. Germline CDR1 and CDR2: SGHRS and YFSETQ. The CDR3 length is 16 residues. Trimming cost V 0 bases and J 11 bases, with 23 bases left between them. The CDR3 sequence: CASSLALSTAANEQYF. The CDR3 DNA reads as TGCGCCAGCAGCTTGGCCTTGAGTACCGCCGCCAATGAGCAGTACTTC.

This clonotype appeared many times. The V gene is TRBV6-1, the J gene TRBJ1-2; D uncertain. Trimming pared 5 bases from V and 3 bases from J, leaving 10 bases between. From germline, CDR1 is MNHNS and CDR2 SASEGT. This CDR3 comprises 13 residues. CDR3 in DNA: TGTGCCAGCAGTCTGCAGGACTACTATGGCTACACCTTC. Translation: CASSLQDYYGYTF.

The V and J genes are TRBV25-1 and TRBJ2-7; no reliable D call. The CDR3 is made up of 13 amino acids. Germline loops: CDR1 MGHDK, CDR2 SYGVNS. With 8 bases removed from V and 3 bases from J, the gap between germline ends came to 14 bases. This chain's CDR3 is CASSTMYVYEQYF. CDR3 coding DNA: TGTGCCAGCTCGACCATGTACGTCTACGAGCAGTACTTC.

As for this clonotype: A junction end diverges from the germline sequence, so it may reflect a read error. The chain couples TRBV7-9 to TRBJ1-1; possibly TRBD1 for D (6 bases). Germline CDR1 reads SEHNR; CDR2 reads FQNEAQ (reference sequence). CDR3 size: 14 residues. The CDR3 DNA is TGTGCCAGCAGCCGGGGACAATCGAACGCTGAAGCTTTCTTT. Protein sequence: CASSRGQSNAEAFF.

The table lists this clonotype with many counts. The CDR3 DNA follows: TGTGCCAGCAGACCTCGCTCTGGTCGTAGCACAGATACGCAGTATTTT. It encodes CASRPRSGRSTDTQYF. This chain links TRBV12-3 or TRBV12-4 with TRBJ2-3; no firm D call. The CDR3 is 16 residues long. Trimming removed 6 bases at V and 0 bases at J, with 16 bases between.

The chain links TRBV2 to TRBJ2-1; perhaps TRBD2 as D (6 bases). V lost 1 base to trimming and J lost 4 bases, with 11 bases between them. The CDR3 is 15 amino acids. The V gene's germline CDR1 is SNHLY and CDR2 FYNNEI. The CDR3 is CASSEDGGSYNEQFF. The CDR3 DNA reads TGTGCCAGCAGTGAAGACGGGGGATCTTACAATGAGCAGTTCTTC. The full variable domain, in which reference TRBV2 and TRBJ2-1 provide the parts outside the CDR3, is EPEVTQTPSHQVTQMGQEVILRCVPISNHLYFYWYRQILGQKVEFLVSFYNNEISEKSEIFDDQFSVERPDGSNFTLKIRSTKLEDSAMYFCASSEDGGSYNEQFFGPGTRLTVL.

The chain is built from TRBV12-3 or TRBV12-4 and TRBJ2-3, with 7 bases matching TRBD2. V gave up 8 bases and J gave up 11 bases; unmatched junction bases: 7. This CDR3 is built from 11 residues. CDR3 amino acids: CASHGGGLQYF. CDR3 nucleotides: TGTGCCAGCCATGGGGGGGGACTGCAGTATTTT.

The chain couples TRBV7-2 to TRBJ1-2, with 10 nucleotides matching TRBD1. V shed 5 bases, J shed 4 bases, and the junction held 4 bases outside the gene matches. The CDR3 has 14 residues. Germline values: CDR1 SGHTA, CDR2 FQGNSA. CDR3 DNA: TGTGCCAGCAGCCCTGACAGGGGGCCCTATGGCTACACCTTC. Its protein is CASSPDRGPYGYTF. The complete variable domain, with remaining parts taken from reference TRBV7-2 and TRBJ1-2, reads GAGVSQSPSNKVTEKGKDVELRCDPISGHTALYWYRQSLGQGLEFLIYFQGNSAPDKSGLPSDRFSAERTGGSVSTLTIQRTQQEDSAVYLCASSPDRGPYGYTFGSGTRLTVV.

The chain has TRBV20-1 and TRBJ2-6, with D maybe TRBD2 (6 bases). Germline values: CDR1 DFQATT, CDR2 SNEGSKA (reference sequence). With 1 base removed from V and 4 bases from J, the gap between germline ends came to 8 bases. There are 14 residues in the CDR3. The CDR3 loop is CSARVREGANVLTF. Here the CDR3 DNA reads TGCAGTGCTAGAGTACGGGAGGGGGCCAACGTCCTGACTTTC.

This clonotype was recorded many times. The gene calls are TRBV20-1 and TRBJ2-1, with 11 bases identical to TRBD2. The junction had 17 bases not matched to a gene; V was cut back by 2 bases and J by 5 bases. The CDR3 length is 19 residues. The germline V gene has CDR1 DFQATT and CDR2 SNEGSKA (reference sequence). The CDR3, as DNA: TGCAGTGCTAGATCATTGACTAGCGGGATCCCCGGGTCACACAATGAGCAGTTCTTC. Encoded protein: CSARSLTSGIPGSHNEQFF.

This clonotype was seen just once. Being one base from a much bigger clone, this may be a read error. The genes are TRBV6-6 and TRBJ1-6; D unclear. V was shortened by 2 bases and J by 6 bases, with 14 bases between the two germline ends. The CDR3 has 16 residues. Germline CDR1 MNHNY, CDR2 SVGAGI (reference sequence). DNA for the CDR3: TGTGCCAGCAGTTACGAGCAGGTGGTCAGTAATTCACCCCTCCACTTT. It codes for CASSYEQVVSNSPLHF.

As concerns this clonotype: This sequence may be a read error, since a much larger clone differs from it by one base. The rearrangement joins TRBV12-3 or TRBV12-4 to TRBJ2-5; possibly TRBD1 for D (6 bases). The CDR3 runs to 14 residues. Trimming stripped 8 bases from V and 2 bases from J, with 15 bases between. The CDR3 is CASGTTGKQETQYF. In DNA form, the CDR3 reads TGTGCCAGCGGTACTACAGGGAAGCAAGAGACCCAGTACTTC.